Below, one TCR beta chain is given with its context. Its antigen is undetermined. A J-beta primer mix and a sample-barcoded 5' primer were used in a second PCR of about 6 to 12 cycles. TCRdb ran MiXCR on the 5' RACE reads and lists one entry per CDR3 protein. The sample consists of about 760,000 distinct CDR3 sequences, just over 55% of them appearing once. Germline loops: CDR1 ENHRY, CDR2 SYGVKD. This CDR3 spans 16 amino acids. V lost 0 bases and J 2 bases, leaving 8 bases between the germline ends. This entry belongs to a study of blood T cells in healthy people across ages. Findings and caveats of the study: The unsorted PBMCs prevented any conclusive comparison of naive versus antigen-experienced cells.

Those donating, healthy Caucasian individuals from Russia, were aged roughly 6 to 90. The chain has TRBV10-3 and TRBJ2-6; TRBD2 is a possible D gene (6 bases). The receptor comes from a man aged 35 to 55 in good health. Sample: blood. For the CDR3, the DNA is TGTGCCATCAGTGAGTCGGGGACTGCTGGGGCCAACGTCCTGACTTTC. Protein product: CAISESGTAGANVLTF.